What follows describes a single T cell receptor (beta chain). Its antigen is as yet unknown. These data are taken from a study of response to subunit inactivated influenza vaccine. General observations from the study: Each seasonal influenza vaccination, the authors suggested, recruits few new T cells.

Each CDR3 protein is one row after TCRdb ran MiXCR on the RT-PCR reads. The sample holds about 700,000 distinct CDR3 sequences, 14% seen once. Germline lookup yields CDR1 SGHRS and CDR2 YFSETQ. The V and J ends lost 0 bases and 7 bases respectively, with 11 bases between them. The CDR3 is 14 residues long. The chain employs TRBV5-1 and TRBJ2-1, with D unclear. This TCR was sampled from a man in his fifties who received an inactivated influenza vaccine. This specimen consisted of PBMCs from blood, obtained less than 15 days before vaccination. CDR3 protein: CASSLELTGNEQFF. The DNA for the CDR3 is TGCGCCAGCAGCTTGGAGCTGACCGGGAATGAGCAGTTCTTC.